The clone carrying this T cell receptor beta chain was seen a handful of times. What it recognizes is unknown. This sample is drawn from a study of identical twins. Findings of the study overall: Cross-sectional statistical analysis, not tracking of the same donors, underpinned the conclusions. Shared out-of-frame alpha sequences (those common to twins) showed excess low generation probability. Memory repertoires showed no such pattern, whereas abundant cord blood beta clonotypes carried fewer insertions.

Germline CDR1 reads ENHRY; CDR2 reads SYGVKD. The CDR3 has 15 residues. The V gene end was trimmed by 5 bases and the J gene end by 5 bases; junction bases not matched to a gene: 6. A universal primer site was created by template switching, with the cDNA bearing unique molecular identifiers. TCRdb re-analysed the 5' RACE reads in MiXCR, keeping a single row per CDR3 protein. Of 1.5 million to 2 million distinct CDR3 sequences listed, about 32% were seen once; the top ten hold roughly 0.3%. The sequence derives from a newborn girl in good health. The specimen sequenced was cord blood. The chain is built from TRBV10-3 and TRBJ2-4; 10 positions agree with TRBD2. The CDR3 spells CAISTQRGGENIQYF. CDR3 nucleotide sequence: TGTGCCATCAGTACTCAGCGGGGGGGCGAAAACATTCAGTACTTC.